This T cell receptor beta chain was sequenced in a study of cytomegalovirus exposure and HLA in healthy donors. Study conclusions and caveats: Apart from CMV serostatus, no immune exposure information was available. It was likely that a cluster of highly shared sequence variants was a sequencing artifact.

There are 11 residues in the CDR3. Germline V CDR1 and CDR2: SGHDT, YYEEEE. V was clipped by 7 bases and J by 6 bases, with 11 bases between them. As for the donors, each was a healthy bone marrow donor. A multiplex PCR was run with 60 Vbeta primers and 13 Jbeta primers. Per the study methods: A later analysis counted approximately 80 million unique TCR beta chains, some 12 million shared. Assay: immunoSEQ multiplex PCR; the TCRdb copy retains only in-frame clones and omits some. The D gene and trimming were derived from the DNA, and the V and J assignments and clone size from that table. The data hold around 130,000 clones, with about three quarters observed a single time. Comments on this clone: As yet, its antigen is unknown.

The sample was PBMCs. The J gene is TRBJ2-7, the V gene TRBV5-6; D possibly corresponds to TRBD2 (6 bases). This TCR came from a woman between 18 and 30 years old in good health and CMV-seronegative. CDR3 in amino acids: CASRGTGEQYF. DNA for the CDR3: TGTGCCAGCCGGGGGACGGGCGAGCAGTACTTC.